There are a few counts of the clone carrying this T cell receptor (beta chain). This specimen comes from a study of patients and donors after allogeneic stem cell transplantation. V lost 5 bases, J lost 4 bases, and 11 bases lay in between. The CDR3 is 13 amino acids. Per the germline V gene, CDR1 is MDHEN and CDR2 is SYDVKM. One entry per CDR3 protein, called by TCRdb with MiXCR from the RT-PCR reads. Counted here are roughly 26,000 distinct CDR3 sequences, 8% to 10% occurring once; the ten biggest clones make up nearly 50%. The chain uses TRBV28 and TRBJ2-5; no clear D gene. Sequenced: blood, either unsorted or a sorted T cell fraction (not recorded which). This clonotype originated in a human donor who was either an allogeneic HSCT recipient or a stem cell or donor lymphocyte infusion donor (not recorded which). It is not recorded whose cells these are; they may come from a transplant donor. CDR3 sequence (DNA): TGTGCCAGCAGTAAAGGGTGGAGAGAGACCCAGTACTTC. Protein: CASSKGWRETQYF.